This T cell receptor (beta chain) was sequenced during a study of cytomegalovirus exposure and HLA in healthy donors. PCR amplification relied on 60 Vbeta primers (plus 13 Jbeta primers). Assay used: immunoSEQ multiplex PCR; TCRdb lists only in-frame clones, some missing. The table lists 130,000 or so clones, about 80% of them singletons. As regards this clone: Its target is not known.

CDR1 SGHVS and CDR2 FNYEAQ come from the germline V gene. Trimming took 5 bases from V and 7 from J, leaving 11 bases between them. There are 13 residues in the CDR3. Study-wide results and caveats: As a later analysis showed, several of the most significant clusters appeared to be linked to common viral pathogens.

The J gene is TRBJ2-2, the V gene TRBV7-6; no firm D call. This sequence originates from a man aged 35-49 years in good health and CMV-seronegative. Sequences were obtained from PBMCs. CDR3 sequence (DNA): TGTGCCAGCAGCCCACCGTGGAGCGGGGAGCTGTTTTTT. It encodes CASSPPWSGELFF. The entire variable domain, with the rest obtained from reference TRBV7-6 and TRBJ2-2, is as follows: GAGVSQSPRYKVTKRGQDVALRCDPISGHVSLYWYRQALGQGPEFLTYFNYEAQQDKSGLPNDRFSAERPEGSISTLTIQRTEQRDSAMYRCASSPPWSGELFFGEGSRLTVL.